The clone carrying this TCR beta chain was detected ten times or more. Antigen specificity is unknown. Unique molecular identifiers tagged the TCRbeta library. MiXCR was run by TCRdb on the PCR reads, yielding one entry per CDR3 protein. Here the sample spans approximately 250,000 distinct CDR3 sequences, roughly 26% being singletons. The sample belongs to a study of T-cell reconstitution after alpha-beta-depleted transplantation in children. Study-level findings and limits: T-cell numbers and diversity one year post-transplant derived largely from freshly generated T cells. Expanded clones from the graft, numbering several hundred, reportedly supplied alpha-beta T cells about two months after transplant.

V lost 4 bases to trimming and J lost 5 bases; unmatched junction nucleotides: 3. The CDR3 sequence is 13 residues long. Germline values: CDR1 SQVTM, CDR2 ANQGSEA. V is TRBV29-1 and J is TRBJ2-1; 9 bases match TRBD2. The TCR originated in a girl aged 2-10 years with Fanconi anemia, due to receive a stem cell transplant. Sequenced material: PBMCs, taken before TCRalphabeta/CD19-depleted stem cell transplant. The CDR3 sequence: CSVGGLAHNEQFF. CDR3 sequence (DNA): TGCAGCGTTGGGGGACTAGCCCACAATGAGCAGTTCTTC.